Below, 30 T cell receptor beta chains from the same sample are listed, as sequenced in a study of OX40 agonist ivuxolimab in advanced cancers. Using immunoSEQ multiplex PCR, the repertoire was profiled, and TCRdb retains in-frame clones only, with some absent. Altogether tens of thousands of clones are present, around four fifths being singletons, with the ten largest covering 0.42%. Specimen: CD4+ or CD8+ T cells sorted from blood, collected in a trial of the OX40 agonist ivuxolimab. The origin of the receptors is an adult with an advanced solid tumor such as melanoma, head and neck, liver or kidney cancer.

The J gene is TRBJ2-7, the V gene TRBV6-4; TRBD2 matches at 8 bases. Germline-derived CDR1 and CDR2 are MRHNA and SNTAGT. This CDR3 is built from 16 residues. The ends lost 6 bases at V and 4 bases at J; junction bases unmatched: 14. This CDR3 is CASRPLAGGETYEQYV. The DNA for the CDR3 is TGTGCCAGCAGACCCTTGGCCGGGGGGGAAACTTACGAGCAGTACGTC.

The chain has TRBV28 and TRBJ2-7, with D maybe TRBD2 (5 bases). This CDR3 has 12 amino acids. Per germline, CDR1 MDHEN and CDR2 SYDVKM. Between the trimmed V and J ends, which lost 6 bases and 3 bases, there was a span of 9 bases. The CDR3 sequence is CASREDLYEQYF. The DNA of the CDR3 is TGTGCCAGCAGGGAGGATCTCTACGAGCAGTACTTC.

The chain uses TRBV5-6 and TRBJ1-1, with TRBD1 identical over 9 bases. Germline lookup yields CDR1 SGHDT and CDR2 YYEEEE. V lost 1 base to trimming and J lost 2 bases; unmatched junction nucleotides: 6. The CDR3 totals 16 residues. CDR3 DNA sequence: TGTGCCAGCAGCTTGTGGACAGGGGCTCTAAACACTGAAGCTTTCTTT. It yields the protein CASSLWTGALNTEAFF.

The chain combines TRBV10-2 with TRBJ1-1, with TRBD1 identical over 7 bases. The CDR3 has 14 residues. The V gene end was trimmed by 1 base and the J gene end by 6 bases; junction bases not matched to a gene: 5. CDR1 and CDR2 from the germline V gene are WSHSY and SAAADI. The CDR3 bases are TGCGCCAGCAGTGAGTTCAGGGGGAGGGCTGAAGCTTTCTTT. Translated, it gives CASSEFRGRAEAFF.

The chain has TRBV7-7 and TRBJ2-5; D remains unclear. CDR3 size: 13 residues. Trimming left V 2 bases short and J 4 bases short, with 8 bases between. Germline-derived CDR1 and CDR2 are SSHAT and FNYEAQ (reference sequence). In DNA, the CDR3 is TGTGCCAGCAGCTTATATCCGGGAGAGACCCAGTACTTC. As protein: CASSLYPGETQYF.

The chain employs TRBV7-2 and TRBJ2-1, with TRBD2 matching 9 bases. The CDR3 totals 15 residues. The junction had 4 bases not matched to a gene; V was cut back by 1 base and J by 6 bases. CDR1 is SGHTA and CDR2 is FQGNSA in the germline V gene. This CDR3 reads CASSLVAGVSNEQFF. For the CDR3, the DNA is TGTGCCAGCAGCTTAGTAGCGGGAGTATCCAATGAGCAGTTCTTC. The full variable domain, completed using reference TRBV7-2 and TRBJ2-1, is GAGVSQSPSNKVTEKGKDVELRCDPISGHTALYWYRQSLGQGLEFLIYFQGNSAPDKSGLPSDRFSAERTGGSVSTLTIQRTQQEDSAVYLCASSLVAGVSNEQFFGPGTRLTVL.

This chain joins TRBV7-2 and TRBJ1-5; tentatively, D is TRBD1 (5 bases). The CDR3 totals 15 residues. V was shortened by 1 base and J by 4 bases, with 11 bases between the two germline ends. Germline loops: CDR1 SGHTA, CDR2 FQGNSA. This CDR3 reads CASSLEKGPNQPQHF. The CDR3 nucleotides read TGTGCCAGCAGCTTAGAAAAGGGGCCGAATCAGCCCCAGCATTTT. Complete variable domain (other parts from reference TRBV7-2 and TRBJ1-5): GAGVSQSPSNKVTEKGKDVELRCDPISGHTALYWYRQSLGQGLEFLIYFQGNSAPDKSGLPSDRFSAERTGGSVSTLTIQRTQQEDSAVYLCASSLEKGPNQPQHFGDGTRLSIL.

The chain uses TRBV10-2 and TRBJ2-5; possibly TRBD2 for D (6 bases). The germline CDR1 and CDR2 sequences are WSHSY and SAAADI. The CDR3 has 13 residues. Trimming left V 10 bases short and J 1 base short, with 13 bases between. CDR3 nucleotides: TGCGCCACCGCCCGGCGGGGCCAAGAGACCCAGTACTTC. Translated: CATARRGQETQYF.

This rearrangement joins TRBV7-6 to TRBJ2-1; 11 nucleotides align to TRBD2. The CDR3 extends over 16 amino acids. V was clipped by 1 base and J by 4 bases; unmatched bases: 3. CDR1 is SGHVS and CDR2 is FNYEAQ in the germline V gene. CDR3 loop: CASSLGVAGGYNEQFF. In nucleotides, the CDR3 is TGTGCCAGCAGCTTAGGGGTAGCGGGGGGGTACAATGAGCAGTTCTTC.

This rearrangement joins TRBV10-1 to TRBJ2-7, with D perhaps matching TRBD1 (6 bases). The CDR3 is 13 residues long. The V and J ends lost 4 bases and 5 bases respectively, with 12 bases between them. Germline V gene data show CDR1 as WNHNN and CDR2 as SYGVQD (reference sequence). CDR3 DNA: TGCGCCAGCAGTGTTAGGGGGTCCCACGAGCAGTACGTC. Amino acid sequence: CASSVRGSHEQYV.

V usage is TRBV7-9 and J usage is TRBJ2-3; 7 nucleotides agree with TRBD2. The CDR3 is 14 residues long. From germline, CDR1 is SEHNR and CDR2 FQNEAQ (reference sequence). Germline trimming cut 5 bases from V and 6 bases from J; bases unmatched to any gene: 8. Written as DNA, the CDR3 is TGTGCCAGCAGCCCTCCCAGGACTAGGGATACGCAGTATTTT. Protein: CASSPPRTRDTQYF. The variable domain in full, with the rest retrieved from reference TRBV7-9 and TRBJ2-3, is DTGVSQNPRHKITKRGQNVTFRCDPISEHNRLYWYRQTLGQGPEFLTYFQNEAQLEKSRLLSDRFSAERPKGSFSTLEIQRTEQGDSAMYLCASSPPRTRDTQYFGPGTRLTVL.

The table lists this clone with a few counts. This chain joins TRBV7-6 and TRBJ2-1, with D possibly being TRBD2 (5 bases). Germline CDR1 SGHVS, CDR2 FNYEAQ. The ends were cut back, 4 bases at V and 7 bases at J, with 17 bases in the middle. The CDR3 is 15 residues long. CDR3 DNA sequence: TGTGCCAGCAGCTCTCCTTCGTGGAGCGGAAATGAGCAGTTCTTC. As protein: CASSSPSWSGNEQFF.

The sample holds one count of this clone. The rearrangement links TRBV18 to TRBJ2-4; D is possibly TRBD1 (7 bases). The V gene's germline CDR1 is KGHSH and CDR2 LQKENI. The CDR3 is made up of 16 amino acids. The V gene lost 0 bases and the J gene lost 7 bases, with 16 bases spanning the gap. The CDR3 DNA reads as TGTGCCAGCTCACCACCAGGAGCACAGGGGAGGAACATTCAGTACTTC. Translation gives CASSPPGAQGRNIQYF.

The chain employs TRBV12-5 and TRBJ2-5, with TRBD2 identical over 8 bases. The CDR3 is 14 residues long. The trim removed 1 base at V and 5 bases at J, leaving 3 bases unmatched. From germline, CDR1 is LGHNT and CDR2 FRNRAP. The CDR3 DNA sequence: TGTGCTAGTGGTTTGGGCCCGGGGGGGGAGACCCAGTACTTC. Translating gives CASGLGPGGETQYF.

The V call is TRBV7-9, the J call TRBJ2-3; D is possibly TRBD1 (6 bases). Germline V gives CDR1 SEHNR, CDR2 FQNEAQ (reference sequence). This CDR3 has 16 residues. Trimming stripped 4 bases from V and 7 bases from J, with 21 bases between. The CDR3 DNA reads as TGTGCCAGCAGCTCCCGACAGGCCCTAGGCGAGTATACGCAGTATTTT. Amino acid sequence: CASSSRQALGEYTQYF.

The chain joins TRBV21-1 to TRBJ2-7; the table names TRBD1, a call not compared with the DNA. TRBV21-1 is listed as a pseudogene. The CDR3 spans 16 residues. The CDR3 bases are TGTGCCAGCAGCAAGGGAGGGACAGGTAGCTCCTACGAGCAGTACGTC. This encodes CASSKGGTGSSYEQYV.

V is TRBV7-8 and J is TRBJ1-1; D gene unclear. Germline V gives CDR1 SGHVS, CDR2 FQNEAQ. The CDR3 has 14 residues. V lost 1 base to trimming and J lost 1 base, with 7 bases between them. The CDR3 is CASSLVGRNTEAFF. The CDR3 DNA reads TGTGCCAGCAGCTTAGTGGGTAGGAACACTGAAGCTTTCTTT.

This rearrangement joins TRBV28 to TRBJ1-2; D not resolved. The CDR3 loop spans 12 amino acids. The germline V gene has CDR1 MDHEN and CDR2 SYDVKM. Trimming stripped 6 bases from V and 6 bases from J, with 11 bases between. The CDR3 spells CASRVEGNGYTF. As DNA, the CDR3 is TGTGCCAGCAGGGTAGAGGGCAATGGCTACACCTTC.

The rearrangement links TRBV7-9 to TRBJ1-5; 8 positions agree with TRBD1. J lost 3 bases, V lost 5 bases, and 9 bases had no gene match. The V gene's germline CDR1 is SEHNR and CDR2 FQNEAQ (reference sequence). The CDR3 length is 16 residues. CDR3 sequence (DNA): TGTGCCAGCAGCCTCTCCAGGGGGCCCTTCAATCAGCCCCAGCATTTT. Translated, it gives CASSLSRGPFNQPQHF.

This clone has only one observation. This chain uses TRBV6-1 with TRBJ1-1; D call uncertain. Trimming pared 5 bases from V and 2 bases from J, leaving 12 bases between. Germline loops: CDR1 MNHNS, CDR2 SASEGT. The CDR3 is 14 residues long. CDR3 amino acids: CASSRKQENTEAFF. Written as DNA, the CDR3 is TGTGCCAGCAGTCGGAAGCAGGAAAACACTGAAGCTTTCTTT.

The chain uses TRBV29-1 and TRBJ1-2; D not certain. V was shortened by 4 bases and J by 8 bases, with 5 bases between the two germline ends. Germline V gives CDR1 SQVTM, CDR2 ANQGSEA. The CDR3 extends over 9 amino acids. The CDR3 region is CSVVQGYTF. CDR3 bases: TGCAGCGTTGTACAAGGCTACACCTTC.

V and J are TRBV11-3 and TRBJ2-2; D is unresolved. Germline CDR1 SGHNT, CDR2 YENEEA. V dropped 1 base and J dropped 0 bases, with 6 bases sitting between them. The CDR3 is 15 residues long. CDR3 nucleotide sequence: TGTGCCAGCAGCTTAGGGCCGACGAACACCGGGGAGCTGTTTTTT. This gives the protein CASSLGPTNTGELFF.

This clone was seen once. The rearrangement uses TRBV19 and TRBJ1-1; a weak D match, TRBD1 (6 bases). CDR3 length equals 15 residues. The germline V and J ends were trimmed by 4 bases and 5 bases, with 17 bases remaining between them. The germline CDR1 and CDR2 sequences are LNHDA and SQIVND (reference sequence). Here the CDR3 DNA reads TGTGCCAGTAGTAGCCTTACAGGAGGGGGAACTGAAGCTTTCTTT. It codes for CASSSLTGGGTEAFF. The full variable domain, rest sourced from reference TRBV19 and TRBJ1-1, is DGGITQSPKYLFRKEGQNVTLSCEQNLNHDAMYWYRQDPGQGLRLIYYSQIVNDFQKGDIAEGYSVSREKKESFPLTVTSAQKNPTAFYLCASSSLTGGGTEAFFGQGTRLTVV.

This chain uses TRBV6-6 with TRBJ2-7, with 8 bases fitting TRBD2. With V trimmed by 2 bases and J by 1 base, 1 base remained unmatched. The CDR3 spans 14 residues. The germline V gene encodes CDR1 MNHNY and CDR2 SVGAGI (reference sequence). CDR3 sequence (DNA): TGTGCCAGCAGTTACGGGACTAGTTCCTACGAGCAGTACTTC. Translated: CASSYGTSSYEQYF.

The chain is built from TRBV28 and TRBJ1-3; D call uncertain. The length of the CDR3 is 14 residues. Trimming took off 0 bases at V and 0 bases at J, with 3 bases between the two ends. Germline V gives CDR1 MDHEN, CDR2 SYDVKM. The DNA for the CDR3 is TGTGCCAGCAGTTTATGGAGCTCTGGAAACACCATATATTTT. Its translation is CASSLWSSGNTIYF.

The chain links TRBV18 to TRBJ1-2, with D hard to call. Germline CDR1 is KGHSH and CDR2 is LQKENI. The V end was cut by 3 bases, the J end by 7 bases, with 9 bases between. The CDR3 contains 12 residues. CDR3: CASSPGGPGYTF. The DNA of the CDR3 is TGTGCCAGCTCACCTGGAGGGCCTGGCTACACCTTC.

This clone was found a few times. The rearrangement uses TRBV4-2 and TRBJ2-5, with 10 positions matching TRBD1. This CDR3 has 17 amino acids. With V trimmed by 1 base and J by 3 bases, 8 bases remained unmatched. In germline, CDR1 is LGHNA, CDR2 YNFKEQ. This chain's CDR3 is CASSQGGTGATEETQYF. Here the CDR3 DNA reads TGTGCCAGCAGCCAAGGGGGGACAGGGGCTACTGAAGAGACCCAGTACTTC.

The J gene is TRBJ1-5, the V gene TRBV28; tentatively, D is TRBD1 (6 bases). V was cut by 5 bases and J by 5 bases, with 13 bases left in between. The CDR3 has 14 amino acids. Germline CDR1 and CDR2: MDHEN and SYDVKM. CDR3 in amino acids: CASSLGHRDQPQHF. The CDR3 region has the DNA TGTGCCAGCAGTCTAGGGCACAGGGATCAGCCCCAGCATTTT.

V usage is TRBV6-5 and J usage is TRBJ1-2, with D hard to call. The germline CDR1 and CDR2 sequences are MNHEY and SVGAGI. The V gene lost 6 bases and the J gene lost 7 bases, with 15 bases spanning the gap. The CDR3 is made up of 13 amino acids. CDR3 protein: CASRPNGPSGYTF. CDR3 DNA: TGTGCCAGCAGACCTAACGGGCCCAGTGGCTACACCTTC.

The J gene is TRBJ1-4, the V gene TRBV11-3; D remains unclear. Trimming removed 3 bases from V and 5 bases from J, with 4 bases in between. The CDR3 spans 12 residues. CDR1 SGHNT and CDR2 YENEEA come from the germline V gene. DNA for the CDR3: TGTGCCAGCAGCTTTTCCAATGAAAAACTGTTTTTT. Amino acids: CASSFSNEKLFF.